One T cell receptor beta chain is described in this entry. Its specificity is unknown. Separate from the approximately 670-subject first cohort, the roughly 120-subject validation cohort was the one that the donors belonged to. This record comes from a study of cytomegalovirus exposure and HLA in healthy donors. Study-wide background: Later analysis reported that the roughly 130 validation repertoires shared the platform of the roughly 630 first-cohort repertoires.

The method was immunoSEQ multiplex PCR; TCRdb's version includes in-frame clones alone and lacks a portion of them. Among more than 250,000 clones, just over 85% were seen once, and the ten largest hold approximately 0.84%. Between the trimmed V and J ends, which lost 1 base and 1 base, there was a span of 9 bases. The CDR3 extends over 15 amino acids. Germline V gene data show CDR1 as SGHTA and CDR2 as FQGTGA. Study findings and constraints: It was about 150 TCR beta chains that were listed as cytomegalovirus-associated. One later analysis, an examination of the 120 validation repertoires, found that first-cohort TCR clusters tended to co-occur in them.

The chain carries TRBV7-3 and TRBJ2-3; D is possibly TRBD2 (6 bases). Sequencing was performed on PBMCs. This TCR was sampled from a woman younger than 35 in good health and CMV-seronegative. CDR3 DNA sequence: TGTGCCAGCAGCTTAAACCCTAGCGGCACAGATACGCAGTATTTT. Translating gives CASSLNPSGTDTQYF.